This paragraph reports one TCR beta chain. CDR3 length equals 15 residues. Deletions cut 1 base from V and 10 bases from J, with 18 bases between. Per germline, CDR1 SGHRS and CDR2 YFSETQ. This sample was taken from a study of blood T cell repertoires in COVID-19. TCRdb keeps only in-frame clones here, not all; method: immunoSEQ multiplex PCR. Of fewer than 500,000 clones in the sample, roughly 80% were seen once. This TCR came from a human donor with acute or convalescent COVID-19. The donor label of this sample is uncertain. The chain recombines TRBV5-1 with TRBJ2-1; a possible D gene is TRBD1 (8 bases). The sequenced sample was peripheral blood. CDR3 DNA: TGCGCCAGCAGCTTGAATACAGGGGGAGGGTACGAGCAGTTCTTC. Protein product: CASSLNTGGGYEQFF.